The entry that follows covers one T cell receptor (beta chain) sequence. This record comes from a study of T-cell reconstitution after alpha-beta-depleted transplantation in children. Unique molecular identifiers were built into the TCRbeta library. TCRdb reprocessed the PCR reads via MiXCR and lists one record per CDR3 protein. The top ten hold about 2.3% of the sample, which has around 360,000 distinct CDR3 sequences, 10% seen once. The sequence came from a human donor who donated a stem cell graft to a child with acute lymphoblastic leukemia. The specimen was PBMCs from the stem cell graft donor, collected from the stem cell graft.

Written as DNA, the CDR3 is TGCAGCGTTGAAGATCGCGGGAGATACGAGCAGTACTTC. This gives the protein CSVEDRGRYEQYF. The V call is TRBV29-1, the J call TRBJ2-7; 7 nucleotides match TRBD2. Germline CDR1 reads SQVTM; CDR2 reads ANQGSEA. The CDR3 extends over 13 amino acids. With 0 bases clipped from V and 4 bases from J, the junction kept 3 bases outside the gene matches.